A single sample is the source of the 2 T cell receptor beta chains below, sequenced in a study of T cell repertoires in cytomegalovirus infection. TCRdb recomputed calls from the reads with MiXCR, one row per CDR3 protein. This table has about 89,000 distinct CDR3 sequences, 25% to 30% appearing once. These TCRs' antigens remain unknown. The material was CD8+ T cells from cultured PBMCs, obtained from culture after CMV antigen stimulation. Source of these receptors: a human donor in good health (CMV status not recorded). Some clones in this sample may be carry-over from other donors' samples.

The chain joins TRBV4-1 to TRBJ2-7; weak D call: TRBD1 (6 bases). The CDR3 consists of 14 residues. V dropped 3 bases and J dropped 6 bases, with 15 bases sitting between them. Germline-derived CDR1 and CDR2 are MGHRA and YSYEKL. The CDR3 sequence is CASSHVGGPLEQYF. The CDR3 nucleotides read TGCGCCAGCAGCCATGTAGGGGGACCCCTCGAGCAGTACTTC.

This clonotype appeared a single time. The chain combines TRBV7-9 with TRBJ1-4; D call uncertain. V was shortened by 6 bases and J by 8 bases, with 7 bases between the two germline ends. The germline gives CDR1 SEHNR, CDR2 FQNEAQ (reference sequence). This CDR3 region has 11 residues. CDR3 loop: CASRITEKLFF. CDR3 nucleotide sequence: TGTGCCAGCAGAATCACCGAAAAACTGTTTTTT. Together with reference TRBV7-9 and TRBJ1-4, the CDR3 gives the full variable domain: DTGVSQNPRHKITKRGQNVTFRCDPISEHNRLYWYRQTLGQGPEFLTYFQNEAQLEKSRLLSDRFSAERPKGSFSTLEIQRTEQGDSAMYLCASRITEKLFFGSGTQLSVL.